These 26 T cell receptor beta chains were all obtained from the same sample, sequenced in a study of blood T cells in healthy people across ages. Primed by a sample-barcoded 5' primer and a J-beta primer mix, a second PCR proceeded for about 6 to 12 cycles. TCRdb re-called the 5' RACE reads through MiXCR, storing one row per CDR3 protein. In the table there are hundreds of thousands of distinct CDR3 sequences, about a fifth of which are singletons. The material sequenced was blood. The receptors were gathered from a man in his 70s in good health.

The rearrangement joins TRBV7-8 to TRBJ2-5, with 16 nucleotides matching TRBD2. The V gene end was trimmed by 0 bases and the J gene end by 4 bases; junction bases not matched to a gene: 5. The CDR3 is 18 residues long. Per germline, CDR1 SGHVS and CDR2 FQNEAQ. CDR3 protein: CASSLALGLAGGVETQYF. The CDR3 bases are TGTGCCAGCAGCTTAGCGTTGGGACTAGCGGGAGGGGTAGAGACCCAGTACTTC.

V and J are TRBV5-4 and TRBJ2-1; 8 positions match TRBD2. The CDR3 sequence is 15 residues long. Germline V lookup: CDR1 SGHNT, CDR2 YYREEE (reference sequence). Trimming removed 4 bases from V and 6 bases from J; junction bases left unmatched: 9. This CDR3 is CASSPPGTRSNEQFF. Here the CDR3 DNA reads TGTGCCAGCAGCCCCCCCGGGACTAGAAGCAATGAGCAGTTCTTC.

The chain couples TRBV5-1 to TRBJ2-4, with 8 bases that match TRBD2. The germline gives CDR1 SGHRS, CDR2 YFSETQ. J lost 7 bases, V lost 4 bases, and 4 bases had no gene match. The CDR3 has 13 residues. The CDR3 DNA follows: TGCGCCAGCAGCCCGGGACTAGGTAACATTCAGTACTTC. It codes for CASSPGLGNIQYF.

The genes are TRBV14 and TRBJ2-1; tentatively, D is TRBD1 or TRBD2 (5 bases each). Trimming pared 4 bases from V and 5 bases from J, leaving 21 bases between. The length of the CDR3 is 17 residues. The germline V gene has CDR1 SGHDN and CDR2 FVKESK. The CDR3 sequence: CASSLLRSGAPHNEQFF. The CDR3, as DNA: TGTGCCAGCAGCCTCTTGCGGTCCGGGGCGCCCCACAATGAGCAGTTCTTC.

In this sample, this clonotype turned up a few times. The chain joins TRBV7-6 to TRBJ2-5; the match to TRBD1 covers 8 bases. Germline V gene data show CDR1 as SGHVS and CDR2 as FNYEAQ. The CDR3 runs 14 residues. The V segment lost 4 bases and the J segment 5 bases; nucleotides outside the gene matches: 6. In DNA, the CDR3 is TGTGCCAGCAGCTACACAGGGGGTGGGGAGACCCAGTACTTC. This translates into CASSYTGGGETQYF.

This clonotype was recorded many times. The rearrangement joins TRBV7-9 to TRBJ2-5; TRBD1 agrees at 9 bases. The J call may be wrong; the DNA end is better matched by TRBJ2-7. Germline V lookup: CDR1 SEHNR, CDR2 FQNEAQ (reference sequence). The CDR3 totals 15 residues. CDR3 protein: CASSPPGQGYYEQYF. The CDR3 nucleotides read TGTGCCAGCAGCCCACCGGGACAGGGTTACTACGAGCAGTACTTC.

This clonotype was seen only a few times. Sequence at one end of the junction differs from germline and may be a read error. The chain has TRBV24-1 and TRBJ2-5; D possibly corresponds to TRBD1 (6 bases). The germline CDR1 and CDR2 sequences are KGHDR and SFDVKD. The CDR3 consists of 15 residues. The CDR3 region is CATSVPWTAQQTQYF. In DNA form, the CDR3 reads TGTGCCACCAGCGTCCCTTGGACAGCCCAACAGACCCAGTACTTC.

The CDR3 sequence is CASSLGLRGGRAGYEQFF. The CDR3 nucleotides are TGTGCCAGCAGTTTGGGTTTGAGGGGCGGGAGGGCCGGGTATGAGCAGTTCTTC. This chain connects TRBV12-3 or TRBV12-4 to TRBJ2-1; TRBD2 agrees at 9 bases. This CDR3 contains 18 residues. The junction had 17 bases not matched to a gene; V was cut back by 3 bases and J by 8 bases.

The V call is TRBV30, the J call TRBJ2-5, with TRBD2 matching over 7 bases. V lost 5 bases and J lost 2; bases outside the gene matches: 5. Germline V gene data show CDR1 as GTSNPN and CDR2 as SVGIG (reference sequence). There are 13 residues in the CDR3. CDR3 protein: CAWGGDVQETQYF. The CDR3 DNA is TGTGCCTGGGGGGGGGACGTACAAGAGACCCAGTACTTC.

This clonotype was detected many times. The V call is TRBV21-1, the J call TRBJ1-5; TRBD1 is the table's D call, not checked against the DNA. TRBV21-1 has pseudogene status. CDR3 length equals 18 residues. The CDR3 reads CASSKESGTRGCNQPQHF. In nucleotides, the CDR3 is TGTGCCAGCAGCAAAGAATCGGGGACCAGGGGTTGCAATCAGCCCCAGCATTTT.

The chain carries TRBV6-2 or TRBV6-3 and TRBJ2-5; D may be TRBD1 (7 bases). V shed 5 bases and J shed 4 bases, with 23 bases lying between them. The CDR3 loop spans 17 amino acids. Germline CDR1 is MNHEY and CDR2 is SVGEGT. Here the CDR3 reads CASSPQGGIMDVETQYF. In DNA, the CDR3 is TGTGCCAGCAGTCCCCAGGGGGGAATTATGGATGTAGAGACCCAGTACTTC.

This clonotype appeared a few times. V usage is TRBV5-1 and J usage is TRBJ2-3; tentatively, D is TRBD1 or TRBD2 (5 bases each). CDR1 and CDR2 (germline): SGHRS, YFSETQ. CDR3 size: 15 residues. V was trimmed by 4 bases and J by 2 bases, leaving 14 bases between them. The CDR3 sequence: CASSDRDGTTDTQYF. As DNA, the CDR3 is TGCGCCAGCAGCGATCGGGACGGAACCACAGATACGCAGTATTTT.

The chain's CDR3 is CASSQPGQGYSPLHF. The CDR3 DNA sequence: TGTGCCAGCAGCCAACCGGGGCAGGGATATTCACCCCTCCACTTT. This chain joins TRBV3-1 and TRBJ1-6, with TRBD1 as a possible D gene (5 bases). The CDR3 extends over 15 amino acids. Trimming pared 2 bases from V and 8 bases from J, leaving 13 bases between. Germline loops: CDR1 LGHDT, CDR2 YNNKEL (reference sequence).

The chain combines TRBV12-3 or TRBV12-4 with TRBJ2-1; tentatively, D is TRBD2 (5 bases). The CDR3 totals 14 residues. V was trimmed by 8 bases and J by 0 bases, leaving 11 bases between them. The CDR3 here is CASFERSSYNEQFF. CDR3 nucleotide sequence: TGTGCCAGCTTCGAGCGGAGCTCCTACAATGAGCAGTTCTTC.

This clonotype was counted between two and nine times. At one boundary the junction diverges from the germline segment, which might be a read error. CDR3 sequence reads: CASSRGTSGNAIYF. CDR3 nucleotides: TGTGCCAGTTCACGGGGGACCTCTGGAAACGCCATATATTTT. The chain employs TRBV27 and TRBJ1-3; possibly TRBD1 for D (5 bases). This CDR3 contains 14 residues. From germline, CDR1 is MNHEY and CDR2 SMNVEV (reference sequence).

The chain carries TRBV7-2 and TRBJ2-5; D unresolved. The CDR3 runs to 14 residues. Germline V gives CDR1 SGHTA, CDR2 FQGNSA. V was trimmed by 1 base and J by 0 bases, leaving 6 bases between them. The CDR3 bases are TGTGCCAGCAGCTTAGTAGGCCACCAAGAGACCCAGTACTTC. It encodes CASSLVGHQETQYF.

The chain is built from TRBV6-6 and TRBJ2-3; 12 nucleotides line up with TRBD2. Germline V lookup: CDR1 MNHNY, CDR2 SVGAGI (reference sequence). The J segment lost 4 bases and the V segment lost 4 bases, leaving 9 bases of the junction unmatched. The CDR3 covers 17 residues. The CDR3 spells CASSWTSGVAMADTQYF. The DNA for the CDR3 is TGTGCCAGCAGTTGGACTAGCGGGGTGGCCATGGCAGATACGCAGTATTTT.

A few counts support this clonotype. This chain uses TRBV7-9 with TRBJ2-3; either TRBD1 or TRBD2 may fit D (6 bases each). The CDR3 runs 16 residues. Germline loops: CDR1 SEHNR, CDR2 FQNEAQ (reference sequence). The germline V and J ends were trimmed by 5 bases and 6 bases, with 21 bases remaining between them. CDR3 in DNA: TGTGCCAGCAGCCCTCGAAGGGGGACTCCCACGGATACGCAGTATTTT. It specifies CASSPRRGTPTDTQYF.

This clonotype was seen only a few times. The rearrangement joins TRBV15 to TRBJ1-3, with a possible D match to TRBD1 (6 bases). This CDR3 has 16 residues. Germline CDR1 is LNHNV and CDR2 is YYDKDF (reference sequence). With 1 base removed from V and 4 bases from J, the gap between germline ends came to 14 bases. The CDR3: CATSRVRQGRGNTIYF. The CDR3, as DNA: TGTGCCACCAGCAGAGTGAGGCAGGGGAGAGGAAACACCATATATTTT.

The chain has TRBV7-2 and TRBJ2-4; TRBD2 might be the D (7 bases). This CDR3 region has 16 residues. The V gene lost 1 base and the J gene lost 6 bases, with 16 bases spanning the gap. Germline loops: CDR1 SGHTA, CDR2 FQGNSA. The CDR3 DNA reads as TGTGCCAGCAGCTTAGATGGAGGGGGGGTTAGAAACATTCAGTACTTC. The encoded protein is CASSLDGGGVRNIQYF.

Only a few counts were recorded for this clonotype. The chain recombines TRBV14 with TRBJ2-2; D call uncertain. V lost 1 base to trimming and J lost 5 bases, with 8 bases between them. The CDR3 extends over 14 amino acids. CDR1 is SGHDN and CDR2 is FVKESK in the germline V gene. In nucleotides, the CDR3 is TGTGCCAGCAGCCAAGGCCGGAGTACCGGGGAGCTGTTTTTT. Residues: CASSQGRSTGELFF.

This clonotype was picked up a small number of times. The chain has TRBV7-6 and TRBJ2-7; D might be TRBD1 or TRBD2, each matching 5 bases. Germline V lookup: CDR1 SGHVS, CDR2 FNYEAQ. This CDR3 has 13 residues. Trimming left V 3 bases short and J 3 bases short, with 9 bases between. CDR3 nucleotide sequence: TGTGCCAGCAGCTTTATGAGGGGCTACGAGCAGTACTTC. Encoded protein: CASSFMRGYEQYF.

This clonotype was detected many times. The J gene is TRBJ2-1, the V gene TRBV5-1; D gene uncertain. The germline V and J ends were trimmed by 3 bases and 2 bases, with 6 bases remaining between them. This CDR3 has 13 amino acids. CDR1 and CDR2 from the germline V gene are SGHRS and YFSETQ. The CDR3 sequence: CASSSAAYNEQFF. Written as DNA, the CDR3 is TGCGCCAGCAGCTCGGCAGCCTACAATGAGCAGTTCTTC.

This chain joins TRBV29-1 and TRBJ2-1, with 7 bases lining up with TRBD2. V trimming: 1 base; J trimming: 9 bases; junction bases outside the gene matches: 6. Looked up from germline, CDR1 is SQVTM and CDR2 is ANQGSEA. The CDR3 totals 13 residues. The CDR3 loop reads CSVEGEGGSEQFF. CDR3 nucleotide sequence: TGCAGCGTTGAAGGTGAGGGAGGGTCTGAGCAGTTCTTC.

This clonotype occurred once. The chain links TRBV19 to TRBJ2-7, with D possibly TRBD1 on 6 matching bases. The CDR3 covers 13 residues. Germline CDR1 LNHDA, CDR2 SQIVND (reference sequence). Trimming removed 7 bases from V and 7 bases from J, with 17 bases in between. CDR3 nucleotide sequence: TGTGCCAGTAAACCCAGGGGTCCGGGTGAGCAGTACTTC. As protein: CASKPRGPGEQYF.

This clonotype was seen repeatedly, ten times or more. CDR3 nucleotides: TGTGCCAGCTCACCACTTAACTATGGCTACACCTTC. Translation gives CASSPLNYGYTF. The chain combines TRBV18 with TRBJ1-2; no definite D call. This CDR3 spans 12 amino acids. The V end was cut by 1 base, the J end by 1 base, with 1 base between. The V gene's germline CDR1 is KGHSH and CDR2 LQKENI.